The rows below give T cell receptor beta chains drawn from one sample of a study of T cell repertoires in cytomegalovirus infection. TCRdb processed the reads anew with MiXCR; each CDR3 protein has one entry. The table lists about 320,000 distinct CDR3 sequences, more than 9% of them singletons. Input material: PBMCs. All receptors come from a human donor in good health (CMV status not recorded). Some clones in this sample may be carry-over from other donors' samples. The CDR3 runs from the conserved cysteine through the conserved F or W. The D gene is left open where the match is weak. Clone size is shown for a subset of rows, as once, few, many or a class of expanded clone.

J | D | size | V | CDR3 | DNA
TRBJ2-7 | - | many | TRBV15 | CATSREDRGPYEQYF | TGTGCCACCAGCAGAGAGGATCGGGGACCATACGAGCAGTACTTC
TRBJ2-1 | - | few | TRBV5-6 | CASSRLASRDEQFF | TGTGCCAGCAGCCGACTGGCTAGTAGGGATGAGCAGTTCTTC
TRBJ2-3 | - | few | TRBV7-9 | CASSLDVANTQYF | TGTGCCAGCAGCCTCGATGTAGCTAATACGCAGTATTTT
TRBJ1-5 | - | many | TRBV7-2 | CASSPMGGLAQPQHF | TGTGCCAGCAGCCCAATGGGGGGGTTGGCTCAGCCCCAGCATTTT
TRBJ2-7 | TRBD1 | many | TRBV7-2 | CASRSTGAGEQYF | TGTGCCAGCAGGTCAACAGGGGCGGGCGAGCAGTACTTC
TRBJ2-1 | - | many | TRBV6-2/TRBV6-3 | CAILAIPYNEQFF | TGTGCCATCCTAGCGATACCCTACAATGAGCAGTTCTTC
TRBJ1-2 | - | - | TRBV28 | CASRGGRTYGYTF | TGTGCCAGCAGGGGGGGACGGACCTATGGCTACACCTTC
TRBJ2-1 | - | - | TRBV7-6 | CASSLEYGGNEQFF | TGTGCCAGCAGCTTAGAGTACGGCGGCAATGAGCAGTTCTTC
TRBJ1-2 | - | - | TRBV12-3/TRBV12-4 | CASTLGHYGYTF | TGTGCCAGCACCCTGGGCCACTATGGCTACACCTTC
TRBJ2-2 | - | few | TRBV9 | CASSVVHLSGELFF | TGTGCCAGCAGCGTAGTGCACCTAAGCGGGGAGCTGTTTTTT
TRBJ1-3 | - | many | TRBV7-6 | CASSLYRSSGNTIYF | TGTGCCAGCAGCTTATACCGGAGCTCTGGAAACACCATATATTTT
TRBJ1-1 | - | few | TRBV6-2/TRBV6-3 | CASSYGKQLNTEAFF | TGTGCCAGCAGTTACGGGAAACAGCTGAACACTGAAGCTTTCTTT
TRBJ2-2 | - | - | TRBV7-2 | CASSLDGGPGELFF | TGTGCCAGCAGCTTAGATGGGGGACCCGGGGAGCTGTTTTTT
TRBJ1-5 | TRBD1 | few | TRBV4-1 | CASSQGRDRPNQPQHF | TGCGCCAGCAGCCAAGGCAGGGACAGGCCCAATCAGCCCCAGCATTTT
TRBJ2-5 | TRBD2 | few | TRBV20-1 | CSARTSGGTQYF | TGCAGTGCCAGGACTAGCGGAGGGACCCAGTACTTC
TRBJ2-5 | - | - | TRBV10-3 | CAIRGPLQETQYF | TGTGCCATCAGGGGACCGTTACAAGAGACCCAGTACTTC
TRBJ1-1 | - | many | TRBV7-2 | CASSLVWTDNTEAFF | TGTGCCAGCAGCTTAGTTTGGACAGACAACACTGAAGCTTTCTTT
TRBJ2-6 | - | many | TRBV7-2 | CASSTGQGANVLTF | TGTGCCAGCAGTACAGGGCAAGGGGCCAACGTCCTGACTTTC
TRBJ2-7 | TRBD1 | few | TRBV4-2 | CASSQETGTTYEQYF | TGTGCCAGCAGCCAGGAGACAGGGACCACCTACGAGCAGTACTTC
TRBJ2-1 | - | - | TRBV20-1 | CSAPKPSRGYGEQFF | TGCAGTGCTCCGAAGCCCTCTAGGGGATACGGTGAGCAGTTCTTC
TRBJ1-5 | - | - | TRBV28 | CASSMPQHF | TGTGCCAGCAGTATGCCCCAGCATTTT
TRBJ1-2 | TRBD1 | many | TRBV7-2 | CASSRGTEYGYTF | TGTGCCAGCAGCCGCGGGACAGAATATGGCTACACCTTC
TRBJ2-1 | - | few | TRBV4-2 | CASSQGNEQFF | TGTGCCAGCAGCCAAGGCAATGAGCAGTTCTTC